The 2 T cell receptor beta chains reported below all come from one sample, sequenced in a study of blood T cells in healthy people across ages. PCR was performed a second time for 7 to 11 cycles using a sample-barcoded 5' primer and a J-beta primer mix. TCRdb re-called the 5' RACE reads through MiXCR, storing one row per CDR3 protein. Of just under 550,000 distinct CDR3 sequences in the sample, about 24% were seen once. These same data were also listed under a study on T cells of mothers and their children.

Source material: blood. These receptors all come from a boy aged 5-17 years in good health.

This clonotype was detected a few times. The chain employs TRBV28 and TRBJ2-5; 12 bases are shared with TRBD1. The last part of the DNA fits TRBJ2-1 better; the J call may be wrong. Germline CDR1 is MDHEN and CDR2 is SYDVKM. The CDR3 covers 18 residues. CDR3 amino acids: CASSFSWDRGLSYNEQFF. The CDR3 bases are TGTGCCAGCAGTTTTAGCTGGGACAGGGGGCTAAGCTACAATGAGCAGTTCTTC.

The chain employs TRBV12-3 or TRBV12-4 and TRBJ2-5; TRBD2 aligns across 9 bases. V shed 5 bases and J 5 bases; nucleotides not matched to a gene: 6. There are 14 residues in the CDR3. This CDR3 reads CASSRSGRGETQYF. The CDR3 coding sequence is TGTGCCAGCAGTCGTAGCGGGAGAGGGGAGACCCAGTACTTC.